This TCR beta chain was identified during a study of blood T cell repertoires in COVID-19 (TCRdb year 2020). For the wider study: Samples covering the acute and convalescent phases of COVID-19 were provided by collaborators in the United States, Italy and Spain. Subjects who had been exposed to COVID-19, were actively infected with it, or had recovered from it provided the deeply sampled blood TCRbeta repertoires that made up the dataset. The material from the prospective study consisted of cDNA or gDNA derived from T cells, B-cell-depleted T cells, or PBMCs. The samples were drawn from two sources: the first 160 participants of the ongoing ImmuneRACE study, and about 1,300 subjects contributed by 6 global collaborators. Sample metadata almost always included a de-identified subject ID, COVID-19 status, age in years and sex. HLA class I and class II types, where available, came from metadata supplied by the sample provider rather than from assay-based typing. The repertoires were made available in a free public database intended to serve as a resource for research on the immune response to SARS-CoV-2. What the study reported, not specific to this receptor: The quantity of clinical and demographic metadata differed by source and by participant and was supplied without curation.

Each collaborating institution followed its own protocols to collect whole blood in K2EDTA tubes. For TCRbeta analysis, collaborator samples were shipped as frozen whole blood, as isolated PBMCs, or as DNA extracted from either sample type. This clone has only a few counts. The target of this receptor is not known. Base-call qualities are not available, and no considerably larger clone is one nucleotide away. The CDR3, cysteine through phenylalanine, is 15 amino acids long. Only CDR3 DNA remains: 45 bases, in frame from the first base. V trim: 3 bases; J trim: 2 bases; unmatched bases: 4. Taken from the germline V gene, the CDR1 and CDR2 loops are SGHVS and FNYEAQ. TCRbeta CDR3 regions were amplified from genomic DNA using the immunoSEQ Assay, a bias-controlled multiplex PCR. Processing in the source paper ran as follows. The number of nucleated cells in each sample was estimated from the amplification of reference gene primers within the assay. Sequence reads were collapsed and filtered to measure the absolute abundance of every unique TCRbeta CDR3 rearrangement. For each sample, productive Simpson clonality was calculated as the square root of Simpson's diversity index across productive rearrangements. TCRdb provides this immuneACCESS table in a form limited to in-frame rearrangements. Some clones are lacking; in checked studies, under half of them reflect an unresolved V gene, and why the rest are absent is not known. From that table come the V and J calls and clone size; the DNA was used to work out D and trimming. The sample table shows fewer than 200,000 clones, and under 80% are seen once. About 3% of the sample is taken by the ten largest.

The clonotype comes from a man between 70 and 80 years old with acute or convalescent COVID-19. The rearrangement combines TRBV7-6 with TRBJ2-7, with 10 central nucleotides matching TRBD1. Sequencing was performed on peripheral blood. The DNA is as follows: TGTGCCAGCAGCTTCCGGGACAGGGGCACCTACGAGCAGTACTTC. It encodes CASSFRDRGTYEQYF.